A selection of T cell receptor beta chains follows, all from one sample in a study of blood T cell repertoires in COVID-19. The repertoire was sequenced with immunoSEQ multiplex PCR; TCRdb's copy has only in-frame clones and lacks some. The table includes about 250,000 clones, approximately 86% detected once. Sequencing was done on a sample of peripheral blood. These receptors all stem from a woman aged 55-69 years who had recovered from COVID-19. Each CDR3 is given with its conserved first and last residue. The order of the fields is V gene, J gene, CDR3 length, clone size, D gene, CDR3 protein, CDR3 DNA. The D gene is left open where the match is weak. Clone size, where shown, is once, few, many, or a class for clones that have expanded.

v_call: TRBV5-4; j_call: TRBJ2-5; cdr3_length: 15; clone_size: -; d_call: TRBD2; cdr3_aa: CASSSGRGDLETQYF; cdr3_nt: TGTGCCAGCAGCTCGGGACGGGGGGACCTAGAGACCCAGTACTTC
v_call: TRBV2; j_call: TRBJ2-5; cdr3_length: 16; clone_size: -; d_call: -; cdr3_aa: CASSDGTRGIWETQYF; cdr3_nt: TGTGCCAGCAGTGACGGGACTCGGGGGATCTGGGAGACCCAGTACTTC
v_call: TRBV18; j_call: TRBJ2-5; cdr3_length: 14; clone_size: -; d_call: -; cdr3_aa: CASSPPPGRETQYF; cdr3_nt: TGTGCCAGCTCACCACCTCCAGGGCGGGAGACCCAGTACTTC
v_call: TRBV6-6; j_call: TRBJ2-2; cdr3_length: 15; clone_size: -; d_call: TRBD1; cdr3_aa: CASKKGQRNTGELFF; cdr3_nt: TGTGCCAGCAAGAAGGGACAGCGGAACACCGGGGAGCTGTTTTTT
v_call: TRBV19; j_call: TRBJ2-1; cdr3_length: 16; clone_size: -; d_call: TRBD1; cdr3_aa: CASSIGQGSSYNEQFF; cdr3_nt: TGTGCCAGTAGTATAGGACAGGGTAGTTCCTACAATGAGCAGTTCTTC
v_call: TRBV4-3; j_call: TRBJ1-2; cdr3_length: 16; clone_size: -; d_call: TRBD1; cdr3_aa: CASSQTPGQGAMGYTF; cdr3_nt: TGCGCCAGCAGCCAGACGCCGGGACAGGGGGCGATGGGCTACACCTTC
v_call: TRBV24-1; j_call: TRBJ2-5; cdr3_length: 15; clone_size: -; d_call: TRBD1; cdr3_aa: CATSESGTDQETQYF; cdr3_nt: TGTGCCACCAGTGAATCTGGGACAGACCAAGAGACCCAGTACTTC
v_call: TRBV27; j_call: TRBJ2-6; cdr3_length: 16; clone_size: -; d_call: -; cdr3_aa: CATSDSPGSGANVLTF; cdr3_nt: TGTGCCACGTCCGACAGCCCGGGTTCTGGGGCCAACGTCCTGACTTTC
v_call: TRBV19; j_call: TRBJ2-3; cdr3_length: 14; clone_size: once; d_call: -; cdr3_aa: CASSIQRGTDTQYF; cdr3_nt: TGTGCCAGTAGTATACAACGGGGCACAGATACGCAGTATTTT
v_call: TRBV7-2; j_call: TRBJ2-2; cdr3_length: 17; clone_size: -; d_call: TRBD2; cdr3_aa: CASSSYSGGANTGELFF; cdr3_nt: TGTGCCAGCAGTTCCTATAGCGGGGGGGCGAACACCGGGGAGCTGTTTTTT
v_call: TRBV28; j_call: TRBJ1-4; cdr3_length: 14; clone_size: -; d_call: TRBD1; cdr3_aa: CASRGTGVNEKLFF; cdr3_nt: TGTGCCAGCAGGGGGACAGGCGTCAATGAAAAACTGTTTTTT
v_call: TRBV13; j_call: TRBJ1-1; cdr3_length: 13; clone_size: -; d_call: -; cdr3_aa: CASSPQGDTEAFF; cdr3_nt: TGTGCCAGCAGCCCACAGGGAGACACTGAAGCTTTCTTT
v_call: TRBV25-1; j_call: TRBJ2-7; cdr3_length: 12; clone_size: -; d_call: -; cdr3_aa: CARDSLLYEQYF; cdr3_nt: TGTGCCAGGGACAGCCTCCTCTACGAGCAGTACTTC
v_call: TRBV28; j_call: TRBJ1-5; cdr3_length: 16; clone_size: few; d_call: -; cdr3_aa: CASSTRTQSSHQPQHF; cdr3_nt: TGTGCCAGCAGTACCAGGACTCAATCTTCCCATCAGCCCCAGCATTTT
v_call: TRBV4-1; j_call: TRBJ2-5; cdr3_length: 18; clone_size: -; d_call: TRBD1; cdr3_aa: CASSQDWFADRGRETQYF; cdr3_nt: TGCGCCAGCAGCCAAGATTGGTTCGCGGACAGGGGGCGGGAGACCCAGTACTTC
v_call: TRBV7-7; j_call: TRBJ2-2; cdr3_length: 15; clone_size: -; d_call: TRBD1; cdr3_aa: CASSSGQPHTGELFF; cdr3_nt: TGTGCTAGCAGCTCGGGACAGCCACACACCGGGGAGCTGTTTTTT
v_call: TRBV5-4; j_call: TRBJ2-1; cdr3_length: 13; clone_size: -; d_call: -; cdr3_aa: CASSLQGVNEQFF; cdr3_nt: TGTGCCAGCAGCTTACAGGGAGTAAATGAGCAGTTCTTC
v_call: TRBV21-1; j_call: TRBJ1-6; cdr3_length: 14; clone_size: -; d_call: -; cdr3_aa: CASNLIGLDSPLHF; cdr3_nt: TGTGCCAGCAACCTGATTGGGCTTGATTCACCCCTCCACTTT
v_call: TRBV7-3; j_call: TRBJ2-2; cdr3_length: 16; clone_size: -; d_call: TRBD2; cdr3_aa: CASSSARGGRGGELFF; cdr3_nt: TGTGCCAGCAGCTCGGCGCGGGGGGGCCGAGGCGGGGAGCTGTTTTTT
v_call: TRBV6-5; j_call: TRBJ2-7; cdr3_length: 15; clone_size: -; d_call: -; cdr3_aa: CASSYGAGAPYEQYF; cdr3_nt: TGTGCCAGCAGTTACGGGGCGGGGGCCCCCTACGAGCAGTACTTC
v_call: TRBV24-1; j_call: TRBJ2-3; cdr3_length: 18; clone_size: -; d_call: TRBD2; cdr3_aa: CATSDWASGGAGSDTQYF; cdr3_nt: TGTGCCACCAGTGATTGGGCTAGCGGGGGGGCCGGTTCAGATACGCAGTATTTT
v_call: TRBV10-3; j_call: TRBJ1-6; cdr3_length: 13; clone_size: -; d_call: -; cdr3_aa: CAISVKGDSPLHF; cdr3_nt: TGTGCCATCAGTGTGAAAGGGGATTCACCCCTCCACTTT
v_call: TRBV6-5; j_call: TRBJ2-7; cdr3_length: 15; clone_size: -; d_call: -; cdr3_aa: CASSRNRTPGDEQYF; cdr3_nt: TGTGCCAGCAGCCGCAACCGGACCCCAGGGGACGAGCAGTACTTC
v_call: TRBV7-8; j_call: TRBJ1-1; cdr3_length: 15; clone_size: -; d_call: TRBD1; cdr3_aa: CASSLDATGYTEAFF; cdr3_nt: TGTGCCAGCAGCTTAGACGCGACAGGGTACACTGAAGCTTTCTTT
v_call: TRBV4-3; j_call: TRBJ1-5; cdr3_length: 17; clone_size: -; d_call: -; cdr3_aa: CASSQGVGSNSNQPQHF; cdr3_nt: TGCGCCAGCAGCCAAGGGGTCGGGTCTAATAGCAATCAGCCCCAGCATTTT
v_call: TRBV4-1; j_call: TRBJ1-2; cdr3_length: 15; clone_size: -; d_call: -; cdr3_aa: CASSQDRGTNYGYTF; cdr3_nt: TGCGCCAGCAGCCAAGATAGGGGGACAAACTATGGCTACACCTTC